The clone carrying this T cell receptor (beta chain) was seen more than once but under ten times. Assay: immunoSEQ multiplex PCR; the TCRdb copy retains only in-frame clones and omits some. The sample has about 98,000 clones, approximately 82% seen once; the top ten hold roughly a tenth. The data stem from a study of blood T cell repertoires in COVID-19. Study summary: Acute and convalescent COVID-19 samples came from the United States, Italy and Spain. In each case, the material was cDNA or gDNA derived from T cells, B-cell-depleted T cells, or PBMCs.

The ends were cut back, 4 bases at V and 5 bases at J, with 11 bases in the middle. From germline, CDR1 is SGHNT and CDR2 YENEEA. The CDR3 is 14 residues long. The sequencing input was peripheral blood. The V gene is TRBV11-3, the J gene TRBJ1-4; D gene ambiguous. The TCR sequence derives from a man in his 70s with active or convalescent COVID-19. In nucleotides, the CDR3 is TGTGCCAGCAGCTCTCGAGCCTTCAATGAAAAACTGTTTTTT. It yields the protein CASSSRAFNEKLFF.